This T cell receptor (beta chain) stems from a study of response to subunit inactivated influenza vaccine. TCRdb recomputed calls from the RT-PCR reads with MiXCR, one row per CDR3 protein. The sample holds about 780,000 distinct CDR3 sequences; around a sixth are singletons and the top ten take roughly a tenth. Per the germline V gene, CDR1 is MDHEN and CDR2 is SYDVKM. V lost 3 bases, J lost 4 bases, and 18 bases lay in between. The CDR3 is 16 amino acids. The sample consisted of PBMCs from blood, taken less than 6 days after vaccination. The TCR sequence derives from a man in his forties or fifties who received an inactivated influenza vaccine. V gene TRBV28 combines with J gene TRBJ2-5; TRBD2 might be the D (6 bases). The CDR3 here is CASSFPTQGRRETQYF. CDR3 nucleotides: TGTGCCAGCAGTTTCCCCACCCAAGGGAGGCGAGAGACCCAGTACTTC.